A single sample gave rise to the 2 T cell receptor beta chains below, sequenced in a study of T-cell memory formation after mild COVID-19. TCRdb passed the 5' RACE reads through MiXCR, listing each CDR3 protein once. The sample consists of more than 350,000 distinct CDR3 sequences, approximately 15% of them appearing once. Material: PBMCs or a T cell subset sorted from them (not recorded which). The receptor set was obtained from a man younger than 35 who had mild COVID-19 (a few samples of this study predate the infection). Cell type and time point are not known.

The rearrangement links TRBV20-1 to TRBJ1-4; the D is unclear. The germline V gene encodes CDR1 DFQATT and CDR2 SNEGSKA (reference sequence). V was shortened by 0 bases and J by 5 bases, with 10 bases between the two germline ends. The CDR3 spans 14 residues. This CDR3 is CSAREGTLNEKLFF. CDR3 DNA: TGCAGTGCTAGAGAGGGCACACTAAATGAAAAACTGTTTTTT.

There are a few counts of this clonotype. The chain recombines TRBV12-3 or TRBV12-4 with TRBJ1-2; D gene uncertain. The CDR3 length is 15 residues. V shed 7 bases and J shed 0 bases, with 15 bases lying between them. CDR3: CASKPPGSTNYGYTF. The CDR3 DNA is TGTGCCAGCAAGCCCCCCGGATCTACTAACTATGGCTACACCTTC.